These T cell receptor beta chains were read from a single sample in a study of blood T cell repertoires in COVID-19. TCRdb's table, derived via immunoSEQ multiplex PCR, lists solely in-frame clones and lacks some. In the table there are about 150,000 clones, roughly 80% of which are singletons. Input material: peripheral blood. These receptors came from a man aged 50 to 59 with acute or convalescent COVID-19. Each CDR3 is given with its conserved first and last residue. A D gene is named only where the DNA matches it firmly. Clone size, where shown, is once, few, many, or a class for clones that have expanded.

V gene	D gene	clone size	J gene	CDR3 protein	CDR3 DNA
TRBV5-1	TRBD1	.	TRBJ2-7	CASTLALTGANHEQYF	TGCGCCAGCACCCTGGCCCTTACAGGGGCGAACCACGAGCAGTACTTC
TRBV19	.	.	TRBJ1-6	CASRGWGENSPLHF	TGTGCCAGTAGGGGCTGGGGGGAAAATTCACCCCTCCACTTT
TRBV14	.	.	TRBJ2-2	CASSQDAAGTNTGELFF	TGTGCCAGCAGCCAAGATGCGGCGGGAACGAACACCGGGGAGCTGTTTTTT
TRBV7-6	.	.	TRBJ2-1	CASSLVAASYNEQFF	TGTGCCAGCAGCTTGGTTGCGGCCTCCTACAATGAGCAGTTCTTC
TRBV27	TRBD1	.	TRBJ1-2	CASSFLRYYDTGGTGYTF	TGTGCCAGCAGTTTTCTCCGCTACTACGATACAGGGGGGACTGGCTACACCTTC
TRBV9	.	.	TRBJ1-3	CASSNPRSSGNTIYF	TGTGCCAGCAGCAATCCCAGAAGCTCTGGAAACACCATATATTTT
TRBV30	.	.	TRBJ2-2	CAFTNSGTGELFF	TGTGCCTTTACGAATTCGGGCACCGGGGAGCTGTTTTTT
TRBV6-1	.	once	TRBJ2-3	CASTLSGLFTDTQYF	TGTGCCAGCACCCTATCGGGACTCTTCACAGATACGCAGTATTTT
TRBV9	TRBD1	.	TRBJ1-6	CASSPGGQSNSPLHF	TGTGCCAGCAGCCCAGGGGGACAGTCTAATTCACCCCTCCACTTT
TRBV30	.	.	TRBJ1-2	CAWSVQRKDGYTF	TGTGCCTGGAGTGTTCAGAGGAAGGATGGCTACACCTTC
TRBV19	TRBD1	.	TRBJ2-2	CASKNRDRRSGELFF	TGTGCCAGTAAAAACCGGGACAGACGGTCCGGGGAGCTGTTTTTT
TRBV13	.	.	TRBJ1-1	CASSYEQGALVTEAFF	TGTGCCAGCAGCTACGAACAGGGTGCCCTCGTCACTGAAGCTTTCTTT
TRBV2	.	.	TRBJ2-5	CASLVGGAETQYF	TGTGCCAGCCTCGTTGGGGGGGCGGAGACCCAGTACTTC
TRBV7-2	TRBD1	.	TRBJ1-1	CASSLGGGQGGEAFF	TGTGCCAGCAGCTTAGGTGGAGGGCAGGGGGGTGAAGCTTTCTTT
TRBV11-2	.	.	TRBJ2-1	CASSLFGWDEQFF	TGTGCCAGCAGCTTATTCGGGTGGGATGAGCAGTTCTTC
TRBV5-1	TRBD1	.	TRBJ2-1	CASSSVQGVYNEQFF	TGCGCCAGCAGCTCAGTACAGGGGGTGTACAATGAGCAGTTCTTC
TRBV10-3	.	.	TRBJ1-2	CAISVGGAAYGYTF	TGTGCCATCAGTGTTGGGGGGGCGGCCTATGGCTACACCTTC
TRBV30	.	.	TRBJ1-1	CAWSAQTDTEAFF	TGTGCCTGGAGTGCTCAGACTGACACTGAAGCTTTCTTT
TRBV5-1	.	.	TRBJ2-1	CASSLGSSAWTSTYNEQFF	TGCGCCAGCAGCTTGGGCAGCTCCGCCTGGACTTCCACCTACAATGAGCAGTTCTTC
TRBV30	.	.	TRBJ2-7	CAWSVIQGREQYF	TGTGCCTGGAGTGTCATCCAGGGGCGCGAGCAGTACTTC
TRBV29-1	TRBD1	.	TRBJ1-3	CSVGTGGAGNTIYF	TGCAGCGTAGGGACAGGGGGAGCTGGAAACACCATATATTTT
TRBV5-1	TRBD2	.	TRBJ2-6	CASSLEPSGGLSGANVLTF	TGCGCCAGCAGCTTGGAGCCTAGCGGGGGGCTCTCTGGGGCCAACGTCCTGACTTTC
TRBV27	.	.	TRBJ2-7	CASSFYGGLYEQYF	TGTGCCAGCAGTTTTTACGGGGGGCTCTACGAGCAGTACTTC
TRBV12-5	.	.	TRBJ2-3	CASGLGQVGPSTDTQYF	TGTGCTAGTGGTTTGGGACAGGTAGGGCCTAGCACAGATACGCAGTATTTT
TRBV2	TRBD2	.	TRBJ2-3	CASRGLAGGSGSTDTQYF	TGTGCCAGCAGGGGACTAGCGGGGGGCTCAGGAAGCACAGATACGCAGTATTTT
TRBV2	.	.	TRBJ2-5	CASSSGGQETQYF	TGTGCCAGCAGTTCCGGGGGCCAAGAGACCCAGTACTTC
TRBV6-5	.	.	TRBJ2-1	CASSLIARNEQFF	TGTGCCAGCAGTCTCATAGCGAGGAATGAGCAGTTCTTC
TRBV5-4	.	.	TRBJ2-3	CASSLVGADSAQYF	TGTGCCAGCAGCTTGGTGGGGGCGGATTCGGCGCAGTATTTT
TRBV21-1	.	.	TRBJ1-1	CASSKATDRLNTEAFF	TGTGCCAGCAGCAAAGCCACCGACAGATTGAACACTGAAGCTTTCTTT
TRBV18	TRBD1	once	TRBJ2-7	CASSLGQGSYEQYF	TGTGCCAGCTCACTGGGACAGGGCTCCTACGAGCAGTACTTC
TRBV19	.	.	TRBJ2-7	CASTMGAGSSYEQYF	TGTGCCAGTACCATGGGGGCAGGGAGCTCCTACGAGCAGTACTTC
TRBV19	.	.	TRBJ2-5	CASSIAAGKETQYF	TGTGCCAGTAGTATAGCGGCGGGGAAAGAGACCCAGTACTTC
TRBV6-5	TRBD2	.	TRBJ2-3	CASSSLAGMSTDTQYF	TGTGCCAGCAGTTCTCTAGCGGGAATGAGCACAGATACGCAGTATTTT
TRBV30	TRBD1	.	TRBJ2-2	CASASGTGYTGELFF	TGTGCCTCGGCCTCCGGGACAGGCTACACCGGGGAGCTGTTTTTT
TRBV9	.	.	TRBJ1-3	CASSVHGGSGNTIYF	TGTGCCAGCAGCGTTCACGGAGGCTCTGGAAACACCATATATTTT
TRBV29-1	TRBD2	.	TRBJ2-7	CSVAGGGAYEQYF	TGCAGCGTTGCCGGCGGGGGGGCCTACGAGCAGTACTTC
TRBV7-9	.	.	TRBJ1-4	CASSLANEKLFF	TGTGCCAGCAGCCTCGCGAATGAAAAACTGTTTTTT
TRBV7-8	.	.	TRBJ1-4	CASSSPGGFGSNEKLFF	TGTGCCAGCAGCTCCCCGGGGGGGTTTGGGAGTAATGAAAAACTGTTTTTT